What follows are 23 T cell receptor beta chains derived from one specimen sequenced in a study of Ad26.COV2.S vaccination and SARS-CoV-2 variants. Sample treatment: roughly 20 received Ad26.COV2.S at low or high dose, single or two shots; roughly five received placebo; per-sample allocation not given. Sampling was done on day 63 after the first vaccine or placebo injection. Only in-frame clones appear in the TCRdb table, and some are missing; sequencing was by immunoSEQ multiplex PCR. The data hold about 680,000 clones, with 89% observed a single time. The source material was peripheral blood, sampled in a trial of Ad26.COV2.S vaccine versus placebo. These receptors all stem from a person between 18 and 65 years old who received the Ad26.COV2.S COVID-19 vaccine or a placebo.

This clone has just a few counts. The CDR3 DNA follows: TGTGCCAGCAGCCAACTTAGCGGGAGCTACGAGCAGTACTTC. Protein sequence: CASSQLSGSYEQYF. The J gene is TRBJ2-7, the V gene TRBV4-2; 9 bases align to TRBD2. From germline, CDR1 is LGHNA and CDR2 YNFKEQ. The CDR3 totals 14 residues. J gave up 3 bases and V 2 bases, and 2 bases lay outside the gene matches.

This clone has only one observation. This sequence joins TRBV7-9 and TRBJ1-1; tentatively, D is TRBD1 (5 bases). This CDR3 contains 15 residues. Germline V lookup: CDR1 SEHNR, CDR2 FQNEAQ (reference sequence). With 5 bases removed from V and 0 bases from J, the gap between germline ends came to 13 bases. The CDR3 reads CASSNRNKMNTEAFF. The CDR3, as DNA: TGTGCCAGCAGCAACAGGAATAAGATGAACACTGAAGCTTTCTTT.

The chain combines TRBV12-5 with TRBJ1-2, with D hard to call. The CDR3 extends over 15 amino acids. With 1 base removed from V and 0 bases from J, the gap between germline ends came to 9 bases. The germline V gene has CDR1 LGHNT and CDR2 FRNRAP. Here the CDR3 DNA reads TGTGCTAGTGGTTTGGCTCGAAAAGCTAACTATGGCTACACCTTC. It encodes CASGLARKANYGYTF. The full variable domain, completed using reference TRBV12-5 and TRBJ1-2, is DARVTQTPRHKVTEMGQEVTMRCQPILGHNTVFWYRQTMMQGLELLAYFRNRAPLDDSGMPKDRFSAEMPDATLATLKIQPSEPRDSAVYFCASGLARKANYGYTFGSGTRLTVV.

The table lists this clone with a few counts. The chain joins TRBV6-6 to TRBJ2-7, with D perhaps TRBD1 (6 bases). Germline V gives CDR1 MNHNY, CDR2 SVGAGI (reference sequence). V lost 5 bases, J lost 2 bases, and 13 bases lay in between. The CDR3 spans 14 residues. The chain's CDR3 is CASSKRQDPYEQYF. The CDR3 DNA follows: TGTGCCAGCAGTAAACGACAGGACCCCTACGAGCAGTACTTC.

The chain employs TRBV4-2 and TRBJ2-5; D remains ambiguous. V was shortened by 1 base and J by 3 bases, with 9 bases between the two germline ends. The V gene's germline CDR1 is LGHNA and CDR2 YNFKEQ. The CDR3 loop spans 14 amino acids. The CDR3 region is CASSQGRVEETQYF. CDR3 nucleotides: TGTGCCAGCAGCCAAGGTCGGGTGGAAGAGACCCAGTACTTC.

In the case of this clone: Because the CDR3 is missing its conserved closing phenylalanine or tryptophan, this is likely a read error. It is unclear where the CDR3 begins or ends on the DNA, so no DNA is shown, and the CDR3 is as TCRdb lists it. This chain links TRBV2 with TRBJ2-3; the table's TRBD2 call for D was not verified on the DNA. The CDR3 is made up of 11 amino acids, end residues included. Germline lookup yields CDR1 SNHLY and CDR2 FYNNEI. The chain's CDR3 is CASSEVAGLSL.

This chain links TRBV30 with TRBJ1-4; 8 nucleotides align to TRBD1. V shed 4 bases, J shed 2 bases, and the junction held 0 bases outside the gene matches. The CDR3 spans 13 residues. Germline values: CDR1 GTSNPN, CDR2 SVGIG (reference sequence). Here the CDR3 DNA reads TGTGCCTGGACAGGGGGCACTAATGAAAAACTGTTTTTT. Translating it yields CAWTGGTNEKLFF.

V is TRBV4-3 and J is TRBJ1-6, with D hard to call. Trimming shortened V by 0 bases and J by 6 bases, and 12 bases separated the two germline ends. This CDR3 region has 16 residues. Germline V gene sequence: CDR1 LGHNA, CDR2 YSLEER. For the CDR3, the DNA is TGCGCCAGCAGCCAAGAAAGGTCCGGGGTTAATTCACCCCTCCACTTT. Translation: CASSQERSGVNSPLHF.

Only one count was recorded for this clone. This sample includes further DNA sequences coding for the same CDR3. The chain employs TRBV9 and TRBJ2-1; 7 bases fit TRBD2. Germline CDR1 and CDR2: SGDLS and YYNGEE. The CDR3 loop spans 15 amino acids. The trim removed 0 bases at V and 3 bases at J, leaving 3 bases unmatched. The CDR3 DNA sequence: TGTGCCAGCAGCGTAGGTGGCGGGGGCTACAATGAGCAGTTCTTC. Its protein is CASSVGGGGYNEQFF.

This chain connects TRBV29-1 to TRBJ2-7, with a tentative D call TRBD2 (6 bases). Germline lookup yields CDR1 SQVTM and CDR2 ANQGSEA. V gave up 5 bases and J gave up 2 bases, with 13 bases separating them. The CDR3 totals 13 residues. The CDR3 protein is CSVNGGTTYEQYF. CDR3 coding DNA: TGCAGCGTTAACGGGGGTACCACCTACGAGCAGTACTTC.

A remark on this clone: The same CDR3 arises from other DNA sequences in this sample as well. V gene TRBV5-1 combines with J gene TRBJ2-5; D call uncertain. Germline V gene lookup returns CDR1 SGHRS and CDR2 YFSETQ. Trimming stripped 0 bases from V and 0 bases from J, with 0 bases between. The CDR3 has 12 amino acids. DNA for the CDR3: TGCGCCAGCAGCTTGGACCAAGAGACCCAGTACTTC. Protein: CASSLDQETQYF.

This clone has a handful of counts. The chain is built from TRBV11-2 and TRBJ2-7; a weak D match, TRBD1 (6 bases). V lost 6 bases and J lost 3, with 12 bases in between. CDR1 and CDR2 (germline): SGHAT, FQNNGV. This CDR3 is 13 amino acids long. DNA for the CDR3: TGTGCCAGCAGAGGGAAGGACAGCTACGAGCAGTACTTC. Protein: CASRGKDSYEQYF.

The chain couples TRBV18 to TRBJ2-7; D may be TRBD2 (5 bases). Trimming pared 1 base from V and 4 bases from J, leaving 11 bases between. CDR3 length: 14 amino acids. Germline V gene sequence: CDR1 KGHSH, CDR2 LQKENI. CDR3: CASSPLPDLYEQYF. Here the CDR3 DNA reads TGTGCCAGCTCACCACTCCCGGACTTGTACGAGCAGTACTTC.

V usage is TRBV5-6 and J usage is TRBJ1-1, with 11 nucleotides matching TRBD1. V lost 4 bases, J lost 6 bases, and 11 bases stayed unmatched. This CDR3 is 16 amino acids long. Germline lookup yields CDR1 SGHDT and CDR2 YYEEEE. The CDR3 region is CASSPARDRGRAEAFF. CDR3 DNA sequence: TGTGCCAGCAGCCCCGCCCGGGACAGGGGGAGAGCTGAAGCTTTCTTT. Looking up the rest from reference TRBV5-6 and TRBJ1-1 gives the full variable domain: DAGVTQSPTHLIKTRGQQVTLRCSPKSGHDTVSWYQQALGQGPQFIFQYYEEEERQRGNFPDRFSGHQFPNYSSELNVNALLLGDSALYLCASSPARDRGRAEAFFGQGTRLTVV.

This clone was recorded a few times. The V call is TRBV5-1, the J call TRBJ2-1; no clear D gene. The V end lost 3 bases, the J end lost 12 bases, and 19 bases lay between the germline ends. The length of the CDR3 is 14 residues. Germline V gene lookup returns CDR1 SGHRS and CDR2 YFSETQ. CDR3 nucleotide sequence: TGCGCCAGCAGCTCCTCGCCGACTCAACCGCTGCAGTTCTTC. Amino acid sequence: CASSSSPTQPLQFF.

The J gene is TRBJ1-1, the V gene TRBV27; no clear D gene. The ends were cut back, 4 bases at V and 7 bases at J, with 22 bases in the middle. CDR3 length: 16 amino acids. Germline-derived CDR1 and CDR2 are MNHEY and SMNVEV (reference sequence). CDR3 nucleotides: TGTGCCAGCAGTTACCAGACTCCCCCAATAACGGGTGAAGCTTTCTTT. Protein: CASSYQTPPITGEAFF.

The chain carries TRBV19 and TRBJ2-7; D is perhaps TRBD1 (6 bases). V lost 3 bases to trimming and J lost 3 bases, with 12 bases between them. The CDR3 loop spans 14 amino acids. CDR1 is LNHDA and CDR2 is SQIVND in the germline V gene (reference sequence). CDR3 residues: CASSIQGRGYEQYF. The CDR3, as DNA: TGTGCCAGTAGTATTCAGGGCAGGGGCTACGAGCAGTACTTC.

The genes are TRBV3-1 (or the pseudogene TRBV3-2) and TRBJ1-2, with D possibly matching TRBD1 (6 bases). V was cut by 9 bases and J by 5 bases, with 22 bases left in between. The germline CDR1 and CDR2 sequences are LGHDT and YNNKEL (reference sequence). This CDR3 comprises 15 residues. The CDR3 is CASGEVAGVPYGYTF. In DNA form, the CDR3 reads TGTGCCAGTGGCGAGGTGGCAGGGGTTCCTTATGGCTACACCTTC.

The CDR3 DNA is TGCGCCAGCAGCCCCCGCGGGCACGCCTCTGGGGCCAACGTCCTGACTTTC. This gives the protein CASSPRGHASGANVLTF. This chain connects TRBV5-1 to TRBJ2-6, with TRBD2 as a possible D gene (5 bases). In germline, CDR1 is SGHRS, CDR2 YFSETQ. V was cut by 4 bases and J by 0 bases, with 14 bases left in between. The CDR3 is 17 amino acids.

The J gene is TRBJ1-5, the V gene TRBV20-1; D gene uncertain. Germline V gene sequence: CDR1 DFQATT, CDR2 SNEGSKA (reference sequence). This CDR3 has 12 residues. Trimming cost V 3 bases and J 4 bases, with 7 bases left between them. DNA for the CDR3: TGCAGTGCTAGTGAGCCAAATCAGCCCCAGCATTTT. Translating it yields CSASEPNQPQHF.

The genes are TRBV5-6 and TRBJ2-1; D is uncertain. V lost 4 bases and J 3 bases, leaving 11 bases between the germline ends. The CDR3 length is 14 residues. Germline values: CDR1 SGHDT, CDR2 YYEEEE. CDR3 amino acids: CASSLRSFYNEQFF. The CDR3 DNA sequence: TGTGCCAGCAGCCTCCGATCATTCTACAATGAGCAGTTCTTC.

This clone showed up just once. The chain combines TRBV5-1 with TRBJ2-7; 9 bases map to TRBD2. The CDR3 sequence is 15 residues long. V dropped 0 bases and J dropped 7; count of bases not matched to a gene: 8. The germline V gene has CDR1 SGHRS and CDR2 YFSETQ. The CDR3 DNA reads TGCGCCAGCAGCTTGGTGCTAGCGGGGATGAGAGAGCAGTACTTC. The encoded protein is CASSLVLAGMREQYF. Combining the CDR3 with reference TRBV5-1 and TRBJ2-7 gives the whole variable domain KAGVTQTPRYLIKTRGQQVTLSCSPISGHRSVSWYQQTPGQGLQFLFEYFSETQRNKGNFPGRFSGRQFSNSRSEMNVSTLELGDSALYLCASSLVLAGMREQYFGPGTRLTVT.

J is TRBJ1-1 and V is TRBV25-1; TRBD1 matches 9 bases. The CDR3 covers 15 residues. The ends lost 2 bases at V and 6 bases at J; junction bases unmatched: 7. From germline, CDR1 is MGHDK and CDR2 SYGVNS. The CDR3, as DNA: TGTGCCAGCAGTGAAGCATCGCGGACAGGGGCTGAAGCTTTCTTT. Protein product: CASSEASRTGAEAFF. The variable domain in full, completed from reference TRBV25-1 and TRBJ1-1, reads EADIYQTPRYLVIGTGKKITLECSQTMGHDKMYWYQQDPGMELHLIHYSYGVNSTEKGDLSSESTVSRIRTEHFPLTLESARPSHTSQYLCASSEASRTGAEAFFGQGTRLTVV.